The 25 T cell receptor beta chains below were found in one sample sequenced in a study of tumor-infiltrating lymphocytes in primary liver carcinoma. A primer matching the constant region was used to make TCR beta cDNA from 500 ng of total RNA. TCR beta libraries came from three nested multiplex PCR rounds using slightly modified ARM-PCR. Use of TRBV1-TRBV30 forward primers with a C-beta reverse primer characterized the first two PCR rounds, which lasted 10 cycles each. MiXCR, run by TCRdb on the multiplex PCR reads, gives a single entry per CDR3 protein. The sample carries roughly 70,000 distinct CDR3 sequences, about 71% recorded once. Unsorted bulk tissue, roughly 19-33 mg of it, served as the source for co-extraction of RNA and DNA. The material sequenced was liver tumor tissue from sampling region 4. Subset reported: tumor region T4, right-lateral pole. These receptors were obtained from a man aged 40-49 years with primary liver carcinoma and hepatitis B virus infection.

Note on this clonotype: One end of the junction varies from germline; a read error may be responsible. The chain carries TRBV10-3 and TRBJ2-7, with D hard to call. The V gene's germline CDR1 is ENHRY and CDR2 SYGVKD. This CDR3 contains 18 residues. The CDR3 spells CAISDPSLRNDMAYEQYF. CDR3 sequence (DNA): TGTGCCATCAGTGACCCATCCCTCCGGAACGATATGGCCTACGAGCAATACTTC.

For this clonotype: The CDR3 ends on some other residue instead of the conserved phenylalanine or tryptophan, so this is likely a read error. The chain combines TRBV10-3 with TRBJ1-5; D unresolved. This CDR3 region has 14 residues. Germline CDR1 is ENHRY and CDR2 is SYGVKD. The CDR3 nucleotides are TGTGCCGTCAGTGAGTATGAGGGCGACCAGCCCCAGCATTCT. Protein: CAVSEYEGDQPQHS.

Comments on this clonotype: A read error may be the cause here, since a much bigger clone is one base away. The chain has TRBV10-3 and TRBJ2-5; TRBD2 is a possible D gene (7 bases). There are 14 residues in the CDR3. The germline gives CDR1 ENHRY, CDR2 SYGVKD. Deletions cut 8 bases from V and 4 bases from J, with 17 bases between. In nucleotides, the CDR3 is TGTGCCATCGGAGGGGGGGCCCTACGAGAGACCCAGTACTTC. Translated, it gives CAIGGGALRETQYF.

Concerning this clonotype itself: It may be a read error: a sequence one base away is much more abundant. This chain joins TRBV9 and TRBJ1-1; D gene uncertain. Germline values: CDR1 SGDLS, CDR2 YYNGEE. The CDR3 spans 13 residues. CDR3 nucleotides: TGTGCCAGCAGCCGGGGTGACGGAACTGAATCTTTCTTT. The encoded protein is CASSRGDGTESFF.

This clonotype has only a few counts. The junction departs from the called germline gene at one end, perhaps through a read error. CDR3 residues: CAGSLGTELRAGELFF. In DNA, the CDR3 is TGTGCCGGCAGCCTAGGGACCGAACTACGGGCCGGGGAGCTGTTTTTT. The chain links TRBV5-6 to TRBJ2-2, with D perhaps given as TRBD1 or TRBD2 (5 bases each). The CDR3 length is 16 residues. CDR1 and CDR2 from the germline V gene are SGHDT and YYEEEE.

The CDR3 DNA reads as TGTGCCAGCAGTCCCGACTGGGAGACCCAGTACTTC. This encodes CASSPDWETQYF. The rearrangement links TRBV6-5 to TRBJ2-5; D not resolved. This CDR3 has 12 amino acids. From germline, CDR1 is MNHEY and CDR2 SVGAGI. V was cut by 5 bases and J by 5 bases, with 9 bases left in between.

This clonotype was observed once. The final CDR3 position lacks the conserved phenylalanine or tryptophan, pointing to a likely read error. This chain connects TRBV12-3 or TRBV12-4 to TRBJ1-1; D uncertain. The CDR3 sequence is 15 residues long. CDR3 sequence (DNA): TGCGCCAGCACTCCACGGGTGTCCCTCCGCACTGAAGCTTTCTCT. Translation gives CASTPRVSLRTEAFS.

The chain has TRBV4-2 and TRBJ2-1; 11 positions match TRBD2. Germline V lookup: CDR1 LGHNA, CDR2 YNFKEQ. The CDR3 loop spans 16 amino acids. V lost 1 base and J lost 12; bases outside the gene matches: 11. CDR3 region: CASSQGGLADQGGQFF. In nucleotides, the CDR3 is TGTGCCAGCAGCCAAGGGGGACTAGCGGACCAAGGGGGGCAGTTCTTC.

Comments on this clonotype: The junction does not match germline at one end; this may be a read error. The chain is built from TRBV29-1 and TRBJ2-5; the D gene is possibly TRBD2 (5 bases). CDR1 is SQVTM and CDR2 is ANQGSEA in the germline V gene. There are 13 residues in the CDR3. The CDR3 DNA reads TGCAGTGGACTCACCCAGGCGATGGAGACGCAGTACTTC. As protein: CSGLTQAMETQYF. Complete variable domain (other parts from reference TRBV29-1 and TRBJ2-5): SAVISQKPSRDICQRGTSLTIQCQVDSQVTMMFWYRQQPGQSLTLIATANQGSEATYESGFVIDKFPISRPNLTFSTLTVSNMSPEDSSIYLCSGLTQAMETQYFGPGTRLLVL.

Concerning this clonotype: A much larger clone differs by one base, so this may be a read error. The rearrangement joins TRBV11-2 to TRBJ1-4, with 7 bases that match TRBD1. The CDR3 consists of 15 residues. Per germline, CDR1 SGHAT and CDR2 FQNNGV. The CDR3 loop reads CASSIDPTGIEKLFF. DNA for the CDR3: TGTGCCAGCAGCATAGACCCGACAGGGATTGAAAAACTGTTTTTT.

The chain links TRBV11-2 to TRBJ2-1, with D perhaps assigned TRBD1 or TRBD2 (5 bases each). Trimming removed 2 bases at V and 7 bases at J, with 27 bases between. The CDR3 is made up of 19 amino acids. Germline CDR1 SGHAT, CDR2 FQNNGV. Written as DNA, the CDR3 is TGTGCCAGCAGCTTATTAGAGGCTTCCGGGGCTATCGGGAAGAATGAGCAGTTCTTC. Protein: CASSLLEASGAIGKNEQFF.

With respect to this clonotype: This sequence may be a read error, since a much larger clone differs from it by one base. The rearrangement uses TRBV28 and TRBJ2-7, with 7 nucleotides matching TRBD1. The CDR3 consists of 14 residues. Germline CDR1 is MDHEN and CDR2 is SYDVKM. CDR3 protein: CVSRGWDAQYEQYF. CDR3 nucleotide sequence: TGTGTCAGCAGGGGGTGGGACGCCCAATACGAGCAGTACTTC.

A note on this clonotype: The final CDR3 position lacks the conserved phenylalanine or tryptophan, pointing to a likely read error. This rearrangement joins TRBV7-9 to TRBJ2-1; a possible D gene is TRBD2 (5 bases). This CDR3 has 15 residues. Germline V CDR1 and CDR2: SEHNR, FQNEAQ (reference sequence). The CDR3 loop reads CAISSAGVIGNEQFL. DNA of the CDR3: TGTGCCATCAGCTCCGCCGGGGTAATTGGCAATGAGCAGTTCCTC.

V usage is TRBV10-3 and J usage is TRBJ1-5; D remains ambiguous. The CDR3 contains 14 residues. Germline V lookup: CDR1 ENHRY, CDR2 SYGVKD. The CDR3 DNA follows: TGTACTATCAGTGGGTATGAGGGCGATCAGCCCCAGCATTTT. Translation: CTISGYEGDQPQHF.

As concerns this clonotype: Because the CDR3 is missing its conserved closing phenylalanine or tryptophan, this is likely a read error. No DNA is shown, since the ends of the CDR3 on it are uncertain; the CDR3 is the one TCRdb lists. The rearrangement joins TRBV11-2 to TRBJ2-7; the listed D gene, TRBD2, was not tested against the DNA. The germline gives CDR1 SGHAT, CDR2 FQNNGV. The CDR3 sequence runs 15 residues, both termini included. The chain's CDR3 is CASSPESGISGEQYS.

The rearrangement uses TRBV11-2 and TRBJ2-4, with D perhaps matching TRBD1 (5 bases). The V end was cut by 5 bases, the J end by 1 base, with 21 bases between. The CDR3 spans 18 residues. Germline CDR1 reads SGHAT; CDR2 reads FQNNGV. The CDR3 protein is CASSRTGASMVAKNIQYF. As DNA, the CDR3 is TGTGCCAGCAGCCGAACTGGGGCTTCCATGGTTGCCAAAAACATTCAGTACTTC.

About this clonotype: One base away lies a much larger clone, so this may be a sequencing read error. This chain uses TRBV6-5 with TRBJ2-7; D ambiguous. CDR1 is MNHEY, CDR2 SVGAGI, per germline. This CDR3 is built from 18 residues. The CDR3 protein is CTSSYKGPATSIPYEQYF. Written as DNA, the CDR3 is TGTACCAGCAGTTACAAGGGCCCTGCCACTTCGATACCCTACGAGCAGTACTTC.

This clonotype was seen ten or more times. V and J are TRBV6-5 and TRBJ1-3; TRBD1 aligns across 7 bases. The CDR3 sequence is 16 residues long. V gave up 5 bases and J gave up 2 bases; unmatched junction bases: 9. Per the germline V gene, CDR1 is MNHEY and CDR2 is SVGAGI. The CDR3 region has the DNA TGTGCCAGCAGTCCCGGGGCAGGGGGAACTGGAAACACCATATATTTT. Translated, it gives CASSPGAGGTGNTIYF.

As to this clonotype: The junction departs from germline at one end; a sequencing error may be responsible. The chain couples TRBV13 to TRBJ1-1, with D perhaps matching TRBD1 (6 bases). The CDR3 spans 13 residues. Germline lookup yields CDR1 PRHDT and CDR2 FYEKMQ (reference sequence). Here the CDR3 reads CATSLATGTEAFF. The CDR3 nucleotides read TGTGCCACCAGCTTAGCTACAGGGACTGAAGCTTTCTTT. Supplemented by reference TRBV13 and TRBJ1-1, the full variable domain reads AAGVIQSPRHLIKEKRETATLKCYPIPRHDTVYWYQQGPGQDPQFLISFYEKMQSDKGSIPDRFSAQQFSDYHSELNMSSLELGDSALYFCATSLATGTEAFFGQGTRLTVV.

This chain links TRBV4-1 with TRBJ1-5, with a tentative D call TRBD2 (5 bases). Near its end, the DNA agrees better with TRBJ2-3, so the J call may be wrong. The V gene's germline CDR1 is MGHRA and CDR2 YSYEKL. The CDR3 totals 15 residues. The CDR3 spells CASSPIEGSNQPQYF. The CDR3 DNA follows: TGCGCCAGCAGTCCCATAGAGGGAAGCAATCAGCCCCAGTATTTT.

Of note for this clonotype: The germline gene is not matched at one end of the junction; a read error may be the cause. The CDR3 region is CAGSVDRGWNQPQHF. The CDR3, as DNA: TGTGCCGGCAGTGTGGACAGGGGCTGGAATCAGCCTCAGCATTTT. The chain carries TRBV6-1 and TRBJ1-5, with 9 bases matching TRBD1. Germline CDR1 is MNHNS and CDR2 is SASEGT. This CDR3 contains 15 residues.

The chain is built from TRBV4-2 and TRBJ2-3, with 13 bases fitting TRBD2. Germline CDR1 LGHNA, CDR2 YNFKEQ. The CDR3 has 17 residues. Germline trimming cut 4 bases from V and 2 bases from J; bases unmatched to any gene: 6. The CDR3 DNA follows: TGTGCCAGCAGCCTTAGGACTAGCGGGAGTGCCACAGATACGCAGTATTTT. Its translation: CASSLRTSGSATDTQYF.

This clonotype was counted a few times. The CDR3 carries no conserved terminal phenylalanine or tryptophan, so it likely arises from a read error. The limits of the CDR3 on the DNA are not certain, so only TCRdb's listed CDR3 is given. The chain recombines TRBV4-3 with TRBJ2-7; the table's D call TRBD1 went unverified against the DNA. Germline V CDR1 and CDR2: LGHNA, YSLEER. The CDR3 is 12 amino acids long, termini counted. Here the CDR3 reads CASSQRGGEQYL.

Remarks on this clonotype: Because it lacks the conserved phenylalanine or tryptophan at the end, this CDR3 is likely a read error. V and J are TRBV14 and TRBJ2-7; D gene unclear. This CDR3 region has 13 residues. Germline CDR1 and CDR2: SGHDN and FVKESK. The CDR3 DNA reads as TGTGCCAGAAGCCTCCTCCCAGAGCTAGAGCAGTACCTC. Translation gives CARSLLPELEQYL.

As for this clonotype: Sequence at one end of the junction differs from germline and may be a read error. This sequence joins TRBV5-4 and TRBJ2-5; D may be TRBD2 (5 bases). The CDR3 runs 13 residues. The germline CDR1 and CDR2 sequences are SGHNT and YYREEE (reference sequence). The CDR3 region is CASSLRTLEISDF. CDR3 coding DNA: TGTGCCAGCAGCTTGAGGACTCTGGAAATTTCGGACTTT.